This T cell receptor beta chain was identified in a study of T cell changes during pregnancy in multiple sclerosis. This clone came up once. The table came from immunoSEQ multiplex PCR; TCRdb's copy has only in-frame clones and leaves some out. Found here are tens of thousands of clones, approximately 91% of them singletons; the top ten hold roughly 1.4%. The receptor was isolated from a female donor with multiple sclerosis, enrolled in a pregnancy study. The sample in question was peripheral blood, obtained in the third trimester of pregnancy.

CDR3 amino acids: CASSGESSGGSYEQYF. CDR3 DNA sequence: TGTGCCAGCAGCGGCGAGTCTAGCGGGGGATCCTACGAGCAGTACTTC. The chain combines TRBV9 with TRBJ2-7, with 10 nucleotides matching TRBD2. This CDR3 is built from 16 residues. Unmatched junction bases numbered 7, after V lost 3 bases and J lost 1 base. Germline assignment: CDR1 SGDLS and CDR2 YYNGEE. Full variable domain (outside the CDR3, taken from reference TRBV9 and TRBJ2-7): DSGVTQTPKHLITATGQRVTLRCSPRSGDLSVYWYQQSLDQGLQFLIQYYNGEERAKGNILERFSAQQFPDLHSELNLSSLELGDSALYFCASSGESSGGSYEQYFGPGTRLTVT.